This passage covers 15 T cell receptor beta chains from one sample sequenced in a study of T cell changes during pregnancy in multiple sclerosis. The assay was immunoSEQ multiplex PCR, and TCRdb's table has in-frame clones only and misses some. The table shows some 93,000 clones, with roughly 91% occurring only once. The sample consisted of peripheral blood, taken after pregnancy. The receptors originated from a female donor in good health, enrolled as a control in a pregnancy study.

This chain uses TRBV6-4 with TRBJ2-2; maybe TRBD2 (7 bases). This CDR3 has 14 residues. V lost 10 bases to trimming and J lost 7 bases, with 19 bases between them. Germline V CDR1 and CDR2: MRHNA, SNTAGT. In nucleotides, the CDR3 is TGTGCCACAGAGAGGGGGGGGCCGAACGGGGAGCTGTTTTTT. The encoded protein is CATERGGPNGELFF.

J is TRBJ1-2 and V is TRBV9, with D perhaps TRBD1 (6 bases). The CDR3 is made up of 20 amino acids. The germline gives CDR1 SGDLS, CDR2 YYNGEE. Trimming removed 3 bases from V and 6 bases from J, with 33 bases in between. DNA for the CDR3: TGTGCCAGCAGCGCCCCCTCCCCCCCCGGGACACCCCTGATAGGCCATGGCTACACCTTC. Amino acid sequence: CASSAPSPPGTPLIGHGYTF.

This chain's CDR3 is CASSPDRSSYNEQFF. DNA for the CDR3: TGTGCCAGCAGCCCAGACAGGAGCTCCTACAATGAGCAGTTCTTC. The genes are TRBV6-5 and TRBJ2-1; the D gene is possibly TRBD1 (6 bases). Germline values: CDR1 MNHEY, CDR2 SVGAGI. V was shortened by 6 bases and J by 0 bases, with 12 bases between the two germline ends. The CDR3 runs 15 residues.

The J gene is TRBJ2-1, the V gene TRBV15; D is unclear. Deletions cut 2 bases from V and 9 bases from J, with 8 bases between. The length of the CDR3 is 12 residues. Germline V gene data show CDR1 as LNHNV and CDR2 as YYDKDF (reference sequence). CDR3 sequence reads: CATSRRYSEQFF. The CDR3 DNA sequence: TGTGCCACCAGCAGACGTTATAGTGAGCAGTTCTTC.

This sequence joins TRBV9 and TRBJ1-2; 7 nucleotides align to TRBD1. The CDR3 runs 14 residues. After removal of 2 bases from V and 8 bases from J, the junction contained 9 bases not matched to a gene. Germline V gives CDR1 SGDLS, CDR2 YYNGEE. The CDR3 DNA reads TGTGCCAGCAGCGTGTCGACAGGGTTTGGAGGCTACACCTTC. It codes for CASSVSTGFGGYTF.

This chain joins TRBV7-3 and TRBJ2-5; 16 bases map to TRBD2. This CDR3 is 16 amino acids long. CDR1 is SGHTA, CDR2 FQGTGA, per germline. V dropped 2 bases and J dropped 10; count of bases not matched to a gene: 7. The DNA of the CDR3 is TGTGCCAGCAGCTTAGGGACTAGCGGGGGGGCCGTGCTCCAGTACTTC. The encoded protein is CASSLGTSGGAVLQYF.

The V gene is TRBV30, the J gene TRBJ1-4, with D perhaps matching TRBD1 (5 bases). Trimming stripped 1 base from V and 8 bases from J, with 17 bases between. CDR1 and CDR2 (germline): GTSNPN, SVGIG (reference sequence). CDR3 length: 15 amino acids. The CDR3 sequence is CAWSAGVAGDEKLFF. CDR3 coding DNA: TGTGCCTGGAGTGCGGGGGTGGCGGGGGACGAAAAACTGTTTTTT.

V usage is TRBV7-2 and J usage is TRBJ1-1; D possibly corresponds to TRBD1 (5 bases). The V end was cut by 5 bases, the J end by 5 bases, with 21 bases between. The germline CDR1 and CDR2 sequences are SGHTA and FQGNSA. The CDR3 is 16 residues long. In DNA, the CDR3 is TGTGCCAGCAGCGTTAGGGAGACAGCGGGAGGGACTGAAGCTTTCTTT. Amino acid sequence: CASSVRETAGGTEAFF.

This chain connects TRBV7-8 to TRBJ2-5; D is possibly TRBD1 (7 bases). CDR1 is SGHVS and CDR2 is FQNEAQ in the germline V gene. The V end lost 3 bases, the J end lost 2 bases, and 13 bases lay between the germline ends. This CDR3 comprises 15 residues. CDR3 DNA: TGTGCCAGCAGCTTCCGCAGGGGGGCACAAGAGACCCAGTACTTC. The encoded protein is CASSFRRGAQETQYF.

The gene calls are TRBV29-1 and TRBJ2-5, with 8 positions matching TRBD2. Germline CDR1 is SQVTM and CDR2 is ANQGSEA. Germline trimming cut 7 bases from V and 5 bases from J; bases unmatched to any gene: 9. The CDR3 totals 13 residues. The CDR3: CSGWRGVDETQYF. CDR3 coding DNA: TGCAGCGGGTGGCGGGGGGTTGACGAGACCCAGTACTTC.

CDR3 bases: TGTGCCAGCTCACCTTCGTCCACCGGTATTCAGCCCCAGCATTTT. It specifies CASSPSSTGIQPQHF. The J gene is TRBJ1-5, the V gene TRBV18; unclear D gene. This CDR3 spans 15 amino acids. Germline values: CDR1 KGHSH, CDR2 LQKENI. Between the trimmed V and J ends, which lost 3 bases and 6 bases, there was a span of 15 bases.

As for this clone: Distinct nucleotide sequences in the sample also encode this CDR3. The chain combines TRBV6-1 with TRBJ1-6; D is perhaps TRBD1 (5 bases). The CDR3 consists of 14 residues. CDR1 is MNHNS and CDR2 is SASEGT in the germline V gene. V was pared by 5 bases and J by 7 bases, with 12 bases between. Here the CDR3 reads CASSRTGGNSPLHF. In nucleotides, the CDR3 is TGTGCCAGCAGTAGGACGGGGGGAAATTCACCCCTCCACTTT.

V and J are TRBV29-1 and TRBJ1-2; D gene unclear. This CDR3 region has 11 residues. Germline-derived CDR1 and CDR2 are SQVTM and ANQGSEA. V gave up 4 bases and J gave up 4 bases, with 7 bases separating them. The DNA of the CDR3 is TGCAGCGTTGTGTTCGGCTATGGCTACACCTTC. Translated, it gives CSVVFGYGYTF.

V usage is TRBV7-6 and J usage is TRBJ1-3; D gene uncertain. Germline assignment: CDR1 SGHVS and CDR2 FNYEAQ. Trimming left V 7 bases short and J 3 bases short, with 13 bases between. This CDR3 has 14 residues. DNA for the CDR3: TGTGCCAGCAAAAGTGCCCTCGGTGGAAACACCATATATTTT. Its protein product is CASKSALGGNTIYF.

The V gene is TRBV9, the J gene TRBJ2-3, with TRBD1 matching 7 bases. The CDR3 runs to 15 residues. The ends lost 1 base at V and 1 base at J; junction bases unmatched: 3. The germline V gene has CDR1 SGDLS and CDR2 YYNGEE. DNA for the CDR3: TGTGCCAGCAGCGTAAGAACAGGGGGCACAGATACGCAGTATTTT. As protein: CASSVRTGGTDTQYF. Looking up the rest from reference TRBV9 and TRBJ2-3 gives the full variable domain: DSGVTQTPKHLITATGQRVTLRCSPRSGDLSVYWYQQSLDQGLQFLIQYYNGEERAKGNILERFSAQQFPDLHSELNLSSLELGDSALYFCASSVRTGGTDTQYFGPGTRLTVL.